These 22 T cell receptor beta chains were sequenced from one sample in a study of blood T cell repertoires in COVID-19. Method: immunoSEQ multiplex PCR; TCRdb's copy keeps in-frame clones and lacks some. The table has 150,000 to 200,000 clones, roughly 80% seen once; the top ten hold approximately 6.8%. The sample comprised peripheral blood. These receptors originate from a woman in her 40s with COVID-19, enrolled during active disease.

The rearrangement uses TRBV4-1 and TRBJ1-4, with TRBD1 as a possible D gene (6 bases). The ends were cut back, 3 bases at V and 3 bases at J, with 11 bases in the middle. Per germline, CDR1 MGHRA and CDR2 YSYEKL. The CDR3 totals 15 residues. CDR3 coding DNA: TGCGCCAGCAGCCAGCAGACAGGCCCTAATGAAAAACTGTTTTTT. Protein: CASSQQTGPNEKLFF.

The chain uses TRBV9 and TRBJ1-6; D unresolved. Germline CDR1 reads SGDLS; CDR2 reads YYNGEE. V lost 3 bases, J lost 9 bases, and 13 bases lay in between. This CDR3 is built from 14 residues. CDR3 loop: CASSANPISSPLHF. In DNA, the CDR3 is TGTGCCAGCAGCGCGAACCCCATCAGTTCACCCCTCCACTTT. Looking up the rest from reference TRBV9 and TRBJ1-6 gives the full variable domain: DSGVTQTPKHLITATGQRVTLRCSPRSGDLSVYWYQQSLDQGLQFLIQYYNGEERAKGNILERFSAQQFPDLHSELNLSSLELGDSALYFCASSANPISSPLHFGNGTRLTVT.

This chain connects TRBV21-1 to TRBJ2-2; the D call in the table, TRBD2, was not verified against the DNA. TRBV21-1 is a pseudogene locus. The CDR3 covers 19 residues. CDR3 in amino acids: CASSKLRAQRKRDTGELFF. Here the CDR3 DNA reads TGTGCCAGCAGCAAATTGAGGGCACAGCGCAAAAGGGACACCGGGGAGCTGTTTTTT.

The chain has TRBV12-3 or TRBV12-4 and TRBJ1-6; no reliable D call. CDR3 length equals 13 residues. V was shortened by 6 bases and J by 10 bases, with 13 bases between the two germline ends. In DNA, the CDR3 is TGTGCCAGCAGCACTAGTAGGACCTCACCCCTCCACTTT. Translation gives CASSTSRTSPLHF.

The rearrangement joins TRBV9 to TRBJ2-3; 9 positions agree with TRBD2. The germline CDR1 and CDR2 sequences are SGDLS and YYNGEE. CDR3 length equals 17 residues. V lost 0 bases to trimming and J lost 0 bases; unmatched junction nucleotides: 5. The CDR3 DNA sequence: TGTGCCAGCAGCGTAGGCGGGGGGGGTCCTAGCACAGATACGCAGTATTTT. Encoded protein: CASSVGGGGPSTDTQYF.

This clone was counted once. The CDR3 sequence: CASRPRLTSYEQYV. CDR3 DNA: TGTGCCAGCAGACCCAGACTTACCTCCTACGAGCAGTACGTC. The rearrangement uses TRBV27 and TRBJ2-7, with D hard to call. This CDR3 spans 14 amino acids. Germline V gene data show CDR1 as MNHEY and CDR2 as SMNVEV (reference sequence). Between the trimmed V and J ends, which lost 6 bases and 0 bases, there was a span of 12 bases.

The chain recombines TRBV18 with TRBJ2-5; TRBD1 is a possible D gene (5 bases). Germline V gene sequence: CDR1 KGHSH, CDR2 LQKENI. This CDR3 region has 14 residues. Trimming took 2 bases from V and 4 from J, leaving 11 bases between them. In DNA, the CDR3 is TGTGCCAGCTCACCATTAGACAGAGGAGAGACCCAGTACTTC. Its translation: CASSPLDRGETQYF.

This clone was observed a few times. Written as DNA, the CDR3 is TGTGCCAGCAGCGTAGGTGGACGCCTAGCGGGAGGGAACCATGAGCAGTTCTTC. Encoded protein: CASSVGGRLAGGNHEQFF. The J gene is TRBJ2-1, the V gene TRBV9, with 12 bases lining up with TRBD2. The trim removed 0 bases at V and 8 bases at J, leaving 12 bases unmatched. This CDR3 comprises 18 residues. Per germline, CDR1 SGDLS and CDR2 YYNGEE. Variable domain in full (rest from reference TRBV9 and TRBJ2-1): DSGVTQTPKHLITATGQRVTLRCSPRSGDLSVYWYQQSLDQGLQFLIQYYNGEERAKGNILERFSAQQFPDLHSELNLSSLELGDSALYFCASSVGGRLAGGNHEQFFGPGTRLTVL.

The J gene is TRBJ2-3, the V gene TRBV7-2; 10 positions match TRBD1. The V and J ends lost 5 bases and 6 bases, in that order; junction bases with no gene match: 8. CDR1 is SGHTA, CDR2 FQGNSA, per germline. The CDR3 totals 15 residues. The CDR3 spells CASSLGDRGWDTQYF. The CDR3 nucleotides read TGTGCCAGCAGCCTAGGGGACAGGGGCTGGGATACGCAGTATTTT.

This sequence joins TRBV5-6 and TRBJ2-1; the match to TRBD2 covers 9 bases. V gave up 0 bases and J gave up 7 bases; unmatched junction bases: 14. Germline V gives CDR1 SGHDT, CDR2 YYEEEE. CDR3 length: 18 amino acids. CDR3 residues: CASSLARSSGGMGNEQFF. The CDR3 bases are TGTGCCAGCAGCTTGGCCAGGAGTAGCGGGGGAATGGGTAATGAGCAGTTCTTC.

The chain uses TRBV2 and TRBJ2-5; D uncertain. There are 14 residues in the CDR3. The V end lost 7 bases, the J end lost 0 bases, and 12 bases lay between the germline ends. Germline-derived CDR1 and CDR2 are SNHLY and FYNNEI. CDR3 bases: TGTGCCAGCAAAAGAGCTTTGTACCAAGAGACCCAGTACTTC. Translation: CASKRALYQETQYF.

V and J are TRBV9 and TRBJ2-2, with 10 bases lining up with TRBD2. The CDR3 has 15 amino acids. J was trimmed by 4 bases and V by 2 bases; bases with no gene match: 2. In germline, CDR1 is SGDLS, CDR2 YYNGEE. The CDR3 region is CASSVSGRVTGELFF. DNA for the CDR3: TGTGCCAGCAGCGTGAGCGGGAGGGTCACCGGGGAGCTGTTTTTT.

The gene calls are TRBV5-6 and TRBJ1-2; D may be TRBD1 (5 bases). This CDR3 region has 14 residues. In germline, CDR1 is SGHDT, CDR2 YYEEEE. Trimming removed 2 bases from V and 2 bases from J, with 10 bases in between. Written as DNA, the CDR3 is TGTGCCAGCAGCTTCGCGACAGAAAACTATGGCTACACCTTC. This translates into CASSFATENYGYTF.

This clone turned up a few times. This chain joins TRBV2 and TRBJ1-5; maybe TRBD1 (5 bases). In germline, CDR1 is SNHLY, CDR2 FYNNEI. V dropped 4 bases and J dropped 9 bases, with 13 bases sitting between them. This CDR3 has 13 residues. CDR3 nucleotides: TGTGCCAGCAGTGGGCAGGGCCTGTGGCCCCAGCATTTT. This encodes CASSGQGLWPQHF.

The rearrangement uses TRBV5-6 and TRBJ1-2; D remains unclear. Between the trimmed V and J ends, which lost 0 bases and 8 bases, there was a span of 14 bases. Germline CDR1 and CDR2: SGHDT and YYEEEE. The CDR3 is made up of 14 amino acids. CDR3 nucleotides: TGTGCCAGCAGCTTGGCGCAGGTTCTTTGGGGCTACACCTTC. Translating gives CASSLAQVLWGYTF. Full variable domain (outside the CDR3, taken from reference TRBV5-6 and TRBJ1-2): DAGVTQSPTHLIKTRGQQVTLRCSPKSGHDTVSWYQQALGQGPQFIFQYYEEEERQRGNFPDRFSGHQFPNYSSELNVNALLLGDSALYLCASSLAQVLWGYTFGSGTRLTVV.

This chain connects TRBV5-1 to TRBJ2-5; D not certain. CDR3 length: 13 amino acids. With 6 bases removed from V and 3 bases from J, the gap between germline ends came to 12 bases. Germline CDR1 is SGHRS and CDR2 is YFSETQ. The CDR3 region is CASTRGVEETQYF. The CDR3 DNA is TGCGCCAGCACTAGAGGAGTCGAAGAGACCCAGTACTTC.

The rearrangement joins TRBV6-2 or TRBV6-3 to TRBJ2-1, with TRBD2 as a possible D gene (5 bases). CDR1 is MNHEY, CDR2 SVGEGT, per germline. The CDR3 is 15 amino acids. The V and J ends lost 0 bases and 9 bases respectively, with 15 bases between them. CDR3 in DNA: TGTGCCAGCAGTTACTCGACCCGAGGGAATGGTGAGCAGTTCTTC. Translation gives CASSYSTRGNGEQFF.

V gene TRBV11-2 combines with J gene TRBJ2-5; possible D gene TRBD1, 5 bases. The ends were cut back, 4 bases at V and 0 bases at J, with 9 bases in the middle. Germline loops: CDR1 SGHAT, CDR2 FQNNGV. The CDR3 is 14 residues long. In DNA form, the CDR3 reads TGTGCCAGCAGCTCAGGGATTTACCAAGAGACCCAGTACTTC. This translates into CASSSGIYQETQYF.

V and J are TRBV4-2 and TRBJ1-2, with D possibly TRBD1 on 6 matching bases. CDR3 length: 14 amino acids. From germline, CDR1 is LGHNA and CDR2 YNFKEQ. V was pared by 2 bases and J by 4 bases, with 11 bases between. This CDR3 reads CASSQPGGIYGYTF. CDR3 in DNA: TGTGCCAGCAGCCAACCGGGGGGCATCTATGGCTACACCTTC.

This clone was detected many times. The V call is TRBV6-4, the J call TRBJ2-1; TRBD1 aligns across 11 bases. In germline, CDR1 is MRHNA, CDR2 SNTAGT. This CDR3 spans 15 amino acids. The ends lost 2 bases at V and 6 bases at J; junction bases unmatched: 3. DNA for the CDR3: TGTGCCAGCAGTGACGGGACAGGGGGGCTCAATGAGCAGTTCTTC. Its protein is CASSDGTGGLNEQFF.

The chain uses TRBV7-8 and TRBJ2-5; 8 nucleotides line up with TRBD2. CDR1 and CDR2 (germline): SGHVS, FQNEAQ. The CDR3 has 16 amino acids. V shed 2 bases and J 2 bases; nucleotides not matched to a gene: 7. Here the CDR3 reads CASSLQVQRGQETQYF. CDR3 bases: TGTGCCAGCAGCTTACAGGTGCAGCGGGGGCAAGAGACCCAGTACTTC.

The chain carries TRBV29-1 and TRBJ2-3; maybe TRBD2 (5 bases). The CDR3 covers 15 residues. Germline V CDR1 and CDR2: SQVTM, ANQGSEA. Trimming took 7 bases from V and 1 from J, leaving 18 bases between them. The CDR3 sequence: CSAEAGAAGTDTQYF. CDR3 bases: TGCAGCGCTGAGGCGGGTGCGGCAGGCACAGATACGCAGTATTTT.